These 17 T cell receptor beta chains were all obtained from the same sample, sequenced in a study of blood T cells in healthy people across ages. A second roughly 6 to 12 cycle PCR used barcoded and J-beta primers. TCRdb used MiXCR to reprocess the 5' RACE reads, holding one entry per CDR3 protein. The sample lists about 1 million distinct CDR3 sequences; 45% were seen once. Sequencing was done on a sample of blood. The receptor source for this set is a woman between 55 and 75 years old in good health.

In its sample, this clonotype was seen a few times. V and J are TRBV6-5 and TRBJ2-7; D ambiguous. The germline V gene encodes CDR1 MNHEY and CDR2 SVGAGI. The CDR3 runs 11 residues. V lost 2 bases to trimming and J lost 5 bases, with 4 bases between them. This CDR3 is CASSYANEQYF. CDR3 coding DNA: TGTGCCAGCAGTTACGCAAACGAGCAGTACTTC.

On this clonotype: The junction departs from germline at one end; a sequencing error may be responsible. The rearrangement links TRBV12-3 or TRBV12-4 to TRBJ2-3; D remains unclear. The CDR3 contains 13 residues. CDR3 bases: TGTGCCGGCAGCAGAGTGGCCGCAGATACGCAGTATTTT. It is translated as CAGSRVAADTQYF.

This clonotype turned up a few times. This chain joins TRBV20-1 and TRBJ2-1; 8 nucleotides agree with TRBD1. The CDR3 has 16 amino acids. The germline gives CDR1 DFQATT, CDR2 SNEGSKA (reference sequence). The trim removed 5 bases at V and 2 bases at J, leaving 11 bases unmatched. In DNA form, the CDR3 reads TGCAGTGCTGGGCGGTCTGGACAGGGAGCCTACAATGAGCAGTTCTTC. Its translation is CSAGRSGQGAYNEQFF.

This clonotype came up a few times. CDR3 sequence: CASTGGGSSYNEQYF. CDR3 nucleotides: TGTGCCAGCACGGGGGGAGGGTCATCCTACAATGAGCAGTACTTC. V is TRBV7-9 and J is TRBJ2-1; the match to TRBD2 covers 7 bases. The J call is uncertain, as TRBJ2-7 better fits the DNA end. The germline V gene has CDR1 SEHNR and CDR2 FQNEAQ (reference sequence). This CDR3 comprises 15 residues.

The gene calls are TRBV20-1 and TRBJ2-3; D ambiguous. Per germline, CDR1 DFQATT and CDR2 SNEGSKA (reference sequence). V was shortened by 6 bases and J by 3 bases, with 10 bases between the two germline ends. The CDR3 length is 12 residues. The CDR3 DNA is TGCAGTGCCTCGCTGATTACAGATACGCAGTATTTT. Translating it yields CSASLITDTQYF.

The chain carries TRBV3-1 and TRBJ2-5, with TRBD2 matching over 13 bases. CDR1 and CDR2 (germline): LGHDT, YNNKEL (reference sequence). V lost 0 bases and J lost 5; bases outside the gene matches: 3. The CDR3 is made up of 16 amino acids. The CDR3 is CASSQDLTSGRETQYF. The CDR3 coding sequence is TGTGCCAGCAGCCAAGATTTGACTAGCGGGAGGGAGACCCAGTACTTC.

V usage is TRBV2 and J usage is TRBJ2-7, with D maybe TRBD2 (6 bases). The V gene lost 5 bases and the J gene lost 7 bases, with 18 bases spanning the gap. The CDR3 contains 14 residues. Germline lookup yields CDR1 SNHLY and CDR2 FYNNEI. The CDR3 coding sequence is TGTGCCAGCAGTTCCACGGCAGGGAGGAATGAGCAGTACTTC. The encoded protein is CASSSTAGRNEQYF.

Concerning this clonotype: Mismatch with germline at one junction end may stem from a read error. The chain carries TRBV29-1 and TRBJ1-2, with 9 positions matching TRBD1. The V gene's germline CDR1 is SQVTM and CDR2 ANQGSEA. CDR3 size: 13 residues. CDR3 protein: CSVTGDRVEGCTF. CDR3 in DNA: TGCAGCGTTACGGGGGACAGGGTGGAAGGCTGCACCTTC. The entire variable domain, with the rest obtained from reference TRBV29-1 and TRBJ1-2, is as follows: SAVISQKPSRDICQRGTSLTIQCQVDSQVTMMFWYRQQPGQSLTLIATANQGSEATYESGFVIDKFPISRPNLTFSTLTVSNMSPEDSSIYLCSVTGDRVEGCTFGSGTRLTVV.

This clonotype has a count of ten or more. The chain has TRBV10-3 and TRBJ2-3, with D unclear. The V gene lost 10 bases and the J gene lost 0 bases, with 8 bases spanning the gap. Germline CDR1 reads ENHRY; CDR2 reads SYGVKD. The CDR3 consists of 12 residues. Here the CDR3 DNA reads TGTGCCACTACAGATAGCACAGATACGCAGTATTTT. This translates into CATTDSTDTQYF.

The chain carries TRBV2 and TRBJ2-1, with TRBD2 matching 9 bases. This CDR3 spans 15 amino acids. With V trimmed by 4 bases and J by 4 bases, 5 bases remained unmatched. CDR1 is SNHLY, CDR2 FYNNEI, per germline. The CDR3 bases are TGTGCCAGCAGTGCGTCTAGCGGGGTGTACAATGAGCAGTTCTTC. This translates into CASSASSGVYNEQFF.

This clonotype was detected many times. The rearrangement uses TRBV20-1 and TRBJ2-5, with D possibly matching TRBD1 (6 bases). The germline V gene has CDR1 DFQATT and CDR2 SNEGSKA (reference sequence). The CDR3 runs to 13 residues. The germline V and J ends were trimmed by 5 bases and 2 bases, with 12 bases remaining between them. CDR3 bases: TGCAGTGCTGCCGGGACAACTCAAGAGACCCAGTACTTC. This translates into CSAAGTTQETQYF.

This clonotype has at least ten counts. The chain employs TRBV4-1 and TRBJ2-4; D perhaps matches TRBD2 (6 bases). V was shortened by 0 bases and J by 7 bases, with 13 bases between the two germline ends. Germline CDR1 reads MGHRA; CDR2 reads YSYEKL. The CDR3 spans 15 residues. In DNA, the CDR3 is TGCGCCAGCAGCCAAGATATCCGGGGGATCAACATTCAGTACTTC. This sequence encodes CASSQDIRGINIQYF.

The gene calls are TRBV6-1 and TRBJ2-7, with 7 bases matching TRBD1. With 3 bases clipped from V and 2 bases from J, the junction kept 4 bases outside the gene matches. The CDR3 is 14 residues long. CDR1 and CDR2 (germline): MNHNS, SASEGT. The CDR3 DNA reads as TGTGCCAGCAGTGATTCGACAGGGACCTACGAGCAGTACTTC. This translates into CASSDSTGTYEQYF.

The CDR3 DNA is TGTGCCAGCAGTGACTCGATTGCGAGCACAGATACGCAGTATTTT. Protein sequence: CASSDSIASTDTQYF. V and J are TRBV6-4 and TRBJ2-3; D is undetermined. Trimming left V 0 bases short and J 0 bases short, with 7 bases between. The CDR3 length is 15 residues. Germline V gene data show CDR1 as MRHNA and CDR2 as SNTAGT.

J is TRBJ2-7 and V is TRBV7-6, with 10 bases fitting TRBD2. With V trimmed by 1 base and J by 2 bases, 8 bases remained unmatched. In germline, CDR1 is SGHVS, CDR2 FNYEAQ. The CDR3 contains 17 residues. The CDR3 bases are TGTGCCAGCAGCTTAGTGCCCCTAGCGGGAGTTGCCTACGAGCAGTACTTC. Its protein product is CASSLVPLAGVAYEQYF.

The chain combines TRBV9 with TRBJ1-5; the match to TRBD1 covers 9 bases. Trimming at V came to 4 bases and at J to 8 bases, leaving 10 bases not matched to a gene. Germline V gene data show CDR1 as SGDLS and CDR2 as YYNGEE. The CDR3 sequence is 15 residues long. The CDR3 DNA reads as TGTGCCAGCAGCCCCCCGGGACAGGGTACAAAGCCCCAGCATTTT. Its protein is CASSPPGQGTKPQHF.

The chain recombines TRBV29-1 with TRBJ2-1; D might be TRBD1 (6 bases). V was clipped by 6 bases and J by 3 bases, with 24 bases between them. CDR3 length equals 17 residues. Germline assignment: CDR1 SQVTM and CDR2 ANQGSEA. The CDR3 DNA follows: TGCAGCGTAACCGGGACACTCCGCACGGTGGGCTACAATGAGCAGTTCTTC. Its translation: CSVTGTLRTVGYNEQFF.